This T cell receptor (beta chain) is from a study of cytomegalovirus exposure and HLA in healthy donors (dated by TCRdb to the late 2010s). Regarding the complete study: According to an earlier analysis of 587 of the donors, about 180 million T cells yielded 117 million unique TCR beta sequences and approximately 300 Gb of sequence data. The study aimed to test whether signatures of past pathogen exposure could be identified by cataloging public T cell receptors. Among around 400 genotyped donors of the cohort, an average of around 240,000 unique TCR beta nucleotide sequences was sequenced per donor, of which about 18% were non-productive. Rather than drawing on any new phenotypic data, the later analysis identified candidate immune exposures from TCR beta sequences and the way those sequences occurred across donors. Five DR-DQ haplotypes were treated as single units for association and clustering because of strong linkage in the cohort. All discovery cohort repertoires had been generated on a single sequencing platform. The number of typed donors differed by locus: roughly 620-630 for A, B, C, DRB1 and DQB1; approximately 540 for DQA1; around 610 for DPA1; and some 430 for DPB1. In a later genetic analysis, genome-wide SNP genotypes for 398 of the 666 donors were used, and that subset was treated as a discovery cohort. HLA typing covered class I and class II loci at four-digit resolution. In an earlier analysis of a few hundred of the donors, high-throughput TCR beta sequencing was used to judge whether each TCR beta V gene segment behaved as functional or pseudogenic. High-throughput TCR immunosequencing, statistical association of individual TCRs with disease status, and machine learning were combined to predict cytomegalovirus infection status. The genetic ancestry cluster associated with self-reported Caucasian donors included over 80% of the roughly 380 genotyped donors. Roughly 300 gigabases of sequencing data and roughly 80 million unique TCR sequences made up an early release that covered several hundred HLA-typed donors. The T cell repertoires of some 670 subjects were profiled by immunosequencing and related to cytomegalovirus serostatus. A later analysis re-analyzed previously published TCR beta repertoires from 660 or so donors and added high-resolution HLA genotyping to study TCR occurrence patterns. Besides the first cohort of more than 650 subjects, a separate validation cohort made up of 120 different subjects was used. Donor age, sex, ethnicity and CMV serostatus were compiled together with the repertoire data. Study-wide findings and limitations: A later genetic analysis reported fewer N-insertions in productive TCRs among donors in an Asian-associated ancestry cluster than the roughly 620-donor mean. According to a later analysis, parvovirus B19, influenza, CMV and Epstein-Barr virus appeared linked to several top co-occurrence clusters. The only immune exposure information available for the cohort was CMV serostatus. According to the authors, the approach could potentially be generalized to other disease states and immunological phenotypes. In both the original and validation cohorts, the classifier was reported to diagnose cytomegalovirus status with high specificity and sensitivity. When HLA alleles, especially DR and DQ, strongly co-occurred, attributing TCR associations to individual alleles was difficult. The 87-base-pair reads could not distinguish some IMGT-functional V segments, including TRBV6-2 and TRBV6-3, so those segments were excluded. Because HLA typing was missing for some donors at each locus, association tests included only the typed subset. In a later analysis, the rate of TCR association differed among HLA loci, with DRB1 alleles having the most associated TCRs and HLA-C alleles having the fewest. In a later analysis, HLA-associated TCR beta chains were found to be more clonally expanded and to have lower generation probabilities than equally common non-associated chains. A later genetic analysis associated a missense DCLRE1C variant with V-gene and J-gene trimming of TCR beta chains, and an independent cohort replicated the association. In a later analysis, some 17,000 TCR beta sequences were associated with specific HLA alleles at a false discovery rate of 0.05. The earlier analysis of nearly 600 of the donors excluded 15 to 20 rarely observed V segments, including chromosome 9 orphons, because counts were too low. While some public TCRs were present in many individuals, most TCR sequences turned up only very rarely across donors. A cluster of highly shared sequence variants was judged likely to represent a technical artifact of the sequencing pipeline. A further reported finding was that TCR beta sequences accurately predicted the HLA-A and HLA-B alleles for most subjects in the first cohort. A few of the identified cytomegalovirus-associated TCR beta chains were confirmed in vitro to be specific for cytomegalovirus antigens. Only TCR beta chains were sequenced in this cohort, and the absence of alpha or paired-chain data limited detectable features. In the study, about 150 TCR beta chains were listed as associated with cytomegalovirus. Linkage disequilibrium might explain the correlated functional status among segregating V segments, but an unknown experimental factor could not be ruled out. In an earlier analysis of around 600 of the donors, most TCR beta V segments appeared in productive rearrangements about 87% or about 30% of the time, broadly matching IMGT annotations. A later analysis found that most CMV-associated TCR beta chains appeared HLA-restricted, with HLA associations seemingly driven largely by CMV exposure. Roughly uniform sequencing depth across donors was assumed in presence/absence analyses, although this assumption may not hold.

The cohort consisted of hundreds of healthy bone marrow donors. At the time of sampling, all cohort members were nominally healthy, though unrecorded immune exposures were likely present. The donor tested CMV seropositive and was one of the 289 seropositive cohort members. Every donor gave a peripheral blood sample, and the peripheral blood mononuclear cells from that sample were used for TCR beta sequencing. Genomic DNA extraction from the blood cell samples was performed with the Qiagen DNeasy Blood Extraction Kit. This clone was picked up one time. Its antigen target is currently unknown. Base qualities are not at hand, and no much larger clone is one base apart. Spanning cysteine to phenylalanine, the CDR3 consists of 13 amino acids. Only CDR3 DNA is held: 39 bases, read in frame from base 1. Trimming costs V 5 bases and J 2 bases, and their ends lie 9 bases apart. As encoded in the germline V gene, CDR1 is MDHEN while CDR2 is SYDVKM.

The library was prepared using the immunoSEQ multiplex PCR assay. For the multiplex PCR, a mixture combining 60 forward primers for TCR Vbeta segments and 13 reverse primers for TCR Jbeta segments was used. Amplification of the CDR3 region of rearranged TCR beta genes was performed with a multiplex PCR assay on genomic DNA. Amplified TCR beta libraries were sequenced as 87-base-pair reads on the Illumina HiSeq System. The paper's data handling went like this. A later analysis tallied around 80 million unique TCR beta chains across the 666 repertoires, and about 12 million of those chains were shared by two or more donors. Raw reads were error-corrected and collapsed into unique sequences with a nearest-neighbor algorithm that merged closely related sequences to remove PCR and sequencing errors. To assign V, D and J gene segments, CDR3 sequences were aligned to IMGT reference sequences. For a sequence to be retained, a match of at least six nucleotides to both a V gene segment and a J gene segment was required. A rearrangement counted as productive if the CDR3 had no stop codons and remained in frame with V and J, and every other rearrangement counted as non-productive. Following IMGT convention, CDR3 was defined as the stretch from the second conserved V-encoded cysteine up to the conserved J-encoded phenylalanine. In an earlier analysis of around 600 of the donors, sequences lacking an unambiguous match to a single V gene segment were excluded. In an earlier analysis of some 590 of the donors, V segments were called functional above 56.7% productive rearrangements and were called segregating when the between-donor standard deviation exceeded 5%. A statistical classification framework was built for diagnosing cytomegalovirus status from the catalog of TCR beta chain sequences. In a later analysis, TCR nucleotide sequences were compared against IMGT/GENE-DB human TR gene sequences so that V and J genes could be assigned. In a later analysis, CDR3 sequences and most-parsimonious VDJ recombination scenarios were assigned using the TCRdist pipeline. In a later analysis, each TCR beta chain was defined by its CDR3 amino acid sequence together with its V-gene family, and reads without a unique V-gene family were excluded. As a way to deal with suspected cross-contamination and a sequencing artifact, a later analysis dropped more than 500 nucleotide sequences that were highly shared and had low generation probability. For each public chain, a later analysis derived a clonal expansion index from normalized ranks of inferred template counts within each repertoire. In a later analysis, generation probabilities were computed with a VDJ recombination model fitted to out-of-frame rearrangements, and the resulting probabilities were checked against IGoR. A later analysis scored TCR-TCR, TCR-HLA and TCR-CMV co-occurrence with hypergeometric tests, applying a repertoire-size bias correction to TCR pairs. A later analysis estimated false discovery rates by permuting HLA or CMV assignments 20 times. In a later analysis, co-occurring TCRs were grouped using DBSCAN, with TCRdist sequence similarity added in when clustering inside HLA-allele-positive subsets. Repertoires with fewer than 30,000 or more than 120,000 public chains, plus five repertoires with anomalous nucleotide sharing, were excluded from co-occurrence clustering. In its TCRdb copy, this immuneACCESS table keeps in-frame sequences only and misses some clones. Where compared with another copy, unresolved V genes explain less than half of these, and the others have no known cause. That table supplies the V and J calls and clone size; D and trimming were determined from the DNA. In this sample the table shows some 140,000 clones, around 80% of which occur a single time. The ten largest clonotypes hold around 13% of the sample.

This sequence was found in a man aged 25 to 45 in good health and CMV-seropositive. Sequences were obtained from PBMCs. In this chain, TRBV28 is recombined with TRBJ1-2; no D segment can be confidently identified. The DNA sequence is given as TGTGCCAGCAGTCTCCGTATCAACTATGGCTACACCTTC. Its protein product is CASSLRINYGYTF.